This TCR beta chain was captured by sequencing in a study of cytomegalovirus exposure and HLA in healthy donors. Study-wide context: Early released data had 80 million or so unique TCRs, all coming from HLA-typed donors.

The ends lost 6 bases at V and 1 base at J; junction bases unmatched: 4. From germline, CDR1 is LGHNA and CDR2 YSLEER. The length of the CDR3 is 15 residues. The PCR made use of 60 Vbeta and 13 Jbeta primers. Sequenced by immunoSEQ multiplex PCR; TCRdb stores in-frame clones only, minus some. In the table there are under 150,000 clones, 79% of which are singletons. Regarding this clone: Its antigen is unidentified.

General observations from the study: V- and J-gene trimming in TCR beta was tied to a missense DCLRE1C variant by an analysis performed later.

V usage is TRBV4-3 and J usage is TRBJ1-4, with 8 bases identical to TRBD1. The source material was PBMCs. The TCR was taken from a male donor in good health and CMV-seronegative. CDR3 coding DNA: TGCGCCAGCAGACATACAGGGGGAACTAATGAAAAACTGTTTTTT. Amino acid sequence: CASRHTGGTNEKLFF.